A single sample is the source of the 21 T cell receptor beta chains below, sequenced in a study of cytomegalovirus exposure and HLA in healthy donors. Both 60 Vbeta primers and 13 Jbeta primers went into the PCR. TCRdb's copy holds only in-frame clones and misses some; the assay was immunoSEQ multiplex PCR. The profile shows 90,000 to 120,000 clones, approximately 80% of them singletons. Sequenced sample: PBMCs. These receptors came from a female donor in good health and CMV-seropositive.

The chain carries TRBV7-9 and TRBJ1-1, with TRBD1 matching 12 bases. CDR3 length equals 17 residues. From germline, CDR1 is SEHNR and CDR2 FQNEAQ (reference sequence). J was trimmed by 0 bases and V by 5 bases; bases with no gene match: 7. The CDR3 sequence is CASSLRGQGAVNTEAFF. CDR3 bases: TGTGCCAGCAGCCTCAGGGGACAGGGGGCCGTGAACACTGAAGCTTTCTTT. Full variable domain (missing parts from reference TRBV7-9 and TRBJ1-1): DTGVSQNPRHKITKRGQNVTFRCDPISEHNRLYWYRQTLGQGPEFLTYFQNEAQLEKSRLLSDRFSAERPKGSFSTLEIQRTEQGDSAMYLCASSLRGQGAVNTEAFFGQGTRLTVV.

The rearrangement links TRBV6-1 to TRBJ1-2; D is perhaps TRBD1 (6 bases). CDR1 is MNHNS and CDR2 is SASEGT in the germline V gene. The ends were cut back, 0 bases at V and 4 bases at J, with 12 bases in the middle. The CDR3 length is 15 residues. The CDR3 DNA reads as TGTGCCAGCAGTGAAGCGGCAGGGGTCGGCTATGGCTACACCTTC. Translated, it gives CASSEAAGVGYGYTF.

The V gene is TRBV6-6, the J gene TRBJ2-4, with 9 bases identical to TRBD2. Germline CDR1 is MNHNY and CDR2 is SVGAGI (reference sequence). The CDR3 is made up of 15 amino acids. With V trimmed by 5 bases and J by 1 base, 3 bases remained unmatched. The CDR3 nucleotides are TGTGCCAGCAGTCGGAGCGGGGGGGCCAAAAACATTCAGTACTTC. It encodes CASSRSGGAKNIQYF.

This sequence joins TRBV19 and TRBJ1-1; D possibly corresponds to TRBD1 (5 bases). The CDR3 contains 14 residues. V was clipped by 3 bases and J by 5 bases, with 13 bases between them. In germline, CDR1 is LNHDA, CDR2 SQIVND (reference sequence). The chain's CDR3 is CASSIIGGYTEAFF. In DNA, the CDR3 is TGTGCCAGTAGTATCATCGGGGGTTATACTGAAGCTTTCTTT. The whole variable domain, remainder taken from reference TRBV19 and TRBJ1-1, is DGGITQSPKYLFRKEGQNVTLSCEQNLNHDAMYWYRQDPGQGLRLIYYSQIVNDFQKGDIAEGYSVSREKKESFPLTVTSAQKNPTAFYLCASSIIGGYTEAFFGQGTRLTVV.

The CDR3 bases are TGTGCCAGCAGCTTAGCGTTCAGAAGCTCCTACAATGAGCAGTTCTTC. Amino acid sequence: CASSLAFRSSYNEQFF. The chain has TRBV11-1 and TRBJ2-1, with D hard to call. The V end lost 0 bases, the J end lost 0 bases, and 9 bases lay between the germline ends. CDR3 length: 16 amino acids. The germline V gene has CDR1 SGHAT and CDR2 FQDESV (reference sequence).

This clone was seen a few times. V gene TRBV6-6 combines with J gene TRBJ1-3; 8 bases map to TRBD1. Germline V gene data show CDR1 as MNHNY and CDR2 as SVGAGI (reference sequence). CDR3 size: 15 residues. The V gene end was trimmed by 2 bases and the J gene end by 4 bases; junction bases not matched to a gene: 4. CDR3 nucleotides: TGTGCCAGCAGTTACCAGGGGGCGCGAGGAAACACCATATATTTT. This translates into CASSYQGARGNTIYF.

The V call is TRBV6-1, the J call TRBJ2-1; 7 positions match TRBD2. The V and J ends lost 7 bases and 5 bases, in that order; junction bases with no gene match: 11. This CDR3 contains 15 residues. Germline V gene sequence: CDR1 MNHNS, CDR2 SASEGT. The CDR3 bases are TGTGCCAGCAAAACGCGGGACTATGGGAACAATGAGCAGTTCTTC. Encoded protein: CASKTRDYGNNEQFF.

The chain combines TRBV4-3 with TRBJ2-1, with 8 bases identical to TRBD2. The V gene end was trimmed by 4 bases and the J gene end by 7 bases; junction bases not matched to a gene: 12. Germline V gene sequence: CDR1 LGHNA, CDR2 YSLEER. The CDR3 extends over 16 amino acids. DNA for the CDR3: TGCGCCAGCAGCCCCGGGGGCGGGGGGCCGGTAAATGAGCAGTTCTTC. As protein: CASSPGGGGPVNEQFF.

V is TRBV30 and J is TRBJ1-4; TRBD1 matches 11 bases. V was clipped by 3 bases and J by 8 bases; unmatched bases: 2. Germline V gives CDR1 GTSNPN, CDR2 SVGIG (reference sequence). There are 13 residues in the CDR3. The CDR3 region has the DNA TGTGCCTGGAGGGACAGGGGGCCGGAAAAACTGTTTTTT. Residues: CAWRDRGPEKLFF.

The rearrangement joins TRBV5-1 to TRBJ2-1; 7 nucleotides match TRBD1. V trimming: 4 bases; J trimming: 4 bases; junction bases outside the gene matches: 5. Germline loops: CDR1 SGHRS, CDR2 YFSETQ. This CDR3 is built from 14 residues. In DNA, the CDR3 is TGCGCCAGCAGCGGACCGGGACAGTACAATGAGCAGTTCTTC. Protein product: CASSGPGQYNEQFF.

The rearrangement uses TRBV4-2 and TRBJ2-1, with D perhaps matching TRBD1 (6 bases). The CDR3 runs to 14 residues. Per the germline V gene, CDR1 is LGHNA and CDR2 is YNFKEQ. Trimming left V 2 bases short and J 10 bases short, with 15 bases between. CDR3 in DNA: TGTGCCAGCAGCCAACCGGGACAAGTCCCGGAGCAGTTCTTC. It encodes CASSQPGQVPEQFF.

The V and J genes are TRBV9 and TRBJ1-1, with no clear D. This CDR3 is 15 amino acids long. Trimming took off 1 base at V and 0 bases at J, with 10 bases between the two ends. Germline V CDR1 and CDR2: SGDLS, YYNGEE. The DNA for the CDR3 is TGTGCCAGCAGCGTAATCACGAACATGAACACTGAAGCTTTCTTT. Its translation is CASSVITNMNTEAFF. Together with reference TRBV9 and TRBJ1-1, the CDR3 gives the full variable domain: DSGVTQTPKHLITATGQRVTLRCSPRSGDLSVYWYQQSLDQGLQFLIQYYNGEERAKGNILERFSAQQFPDLHSELNLSSLELGDSALYFCASSVITNMNTEAFFGQGTRLTVV.

A single count supports this clone. The V call is TRBV9, the J call TRBJ1-1; D possibly corresponds to TRBD1 (6 bases). The CDR3 runs to 14 residues. The germline CDR1 and CDR2 sequences are SGDLS and YYNGEE. V was shortened by 4 bases and J by 7 bases, with 17 bases between the two germline ends. Here the CDR3 DNA reads TGTGCCAGCAGCCCGTCTTGGGGGGGCGGTGAAGCTTTCTTT. Protein: CASSPSWGGGEAFF.

The chain uses TRBV2 and TRBJ1-2; 9 positions agree with TRBD1. The V gene end was trimmed by 4 bases and the J gene end by 2 bases; junction bases not matched to a gene: 5. Germline V gene data show CDR1 as SNHLY and CDR2 as FYNNEI. The CDR3 is 15 residues long. The CDR3 nucleotides read TGTGCCAGCAGTGCCGGGACAGGGAAGAACTATGGCTACACCTTC. This translates into CASSAGTGKNYGYTF. The whole variable domain, filled in from reference TRBV2 and TRBJ1-2, reads EPEVTQTPSHQVTQMGQEVILRCVPISNHLYFYWYRQILGQKVEFLVSFYNNEISEKSEIFDDQFSVERPDGSNFTLKIRSTKLEDSAMYFCASSAGTGKNYGYTFGSGTRLTVV.

This clone was counted a few times. This chain joins TRBV14 and TRBJ2-1; 8 bases align to TRBD1. CDR1 and CDR2 from the germline V gene are SGHDN and FVKESK. The CDR3 runs 13 residues. The J segment lost 10 bases and the V segment lost 2 bases, leaving 4 bases of the junction unmatched. The CDR3: CASSQLRDREQFF. CDR3 nucleotides: TGTGCCAGCAGCCAATTAAGGGACAGGGAGCAGTTCTTC.

The chain employs TRBV5-1 and TRBJ2-2; tentatively, D is TRBD2 (7 bases). The V end lost 4 bases, the J end lost 0 bases, and 16 bases lay between the germline ends. This CDR3 region has 17 residues. CDR1 and CDR2 (germline): SGHRS, YFSETQ. The DNA for the CDR3 is TGCGCCAGCAGCGCGGGAGACAGGAGATCGAACACCGGGGAGCTGTTTTTT. Protein product: CASSAGDRRSNTGELFF.

V gene TRBV5-4 combines with J gene TRBJ2-1; 9 positions match TRBD2. The CDR3 runs to 16 residues. J was trimmed by 3 bases and V by 5 bases; bases with no gene match: 9. CDR1 and CDR2 from the germline V gene are SGHNT and YYREEE (reference sequence). The CDR3 DNA sequence: TGTGCCAGCAGGCACCAGCGGGGGGACCACTACAATGAGCAGTTCTTC. Its protein is CASRHQRGDHYNEQFF.

This chain uses TRBV27 with TRBJ2-7, with TRBD1 matching 9 bases. Germline V CDR1 and CDR2: MNHEY, SMNVEV (reference sequence). The CDR3 is made up of 15 amino acids. The V gene end was trimmed by 6 bases and the J gene end by 3 bases; junction bases not matched to a gene: 9. The CDR3 DNA reads TGTGCCAGCAGGGAGGGTGGGACAGGGAGCTACGAGCAGTACTTC. Translation: CASREGGTGSYEQYF.

CDR3 in DNA: TGTGCCAGCAGCTTATCCCGGAGAGACACCATATATTTT. Amino acids: CASSLSRRDTIYF. The chain uses TRBV7-2 and TRBJ1-3; D is unresolved. V gave up 2 bases and J gave up 8 bases, with 10 bases separating them. The germline V gene encodes CDR1 SGHTA and CDR2 FQGNSA. This CDR3 is 13 amino acids long.

V gene TRBV7-2 combines with J gene TRBJ2-3, with 8 positions matching TRBD1. V shed 3 bases, J shed 4 bases, and the junction held 9 bases outside the gene matches. CDR3 length equals 16 residues. CDR1 SGHTA and CDR2 FQGNSA come from the germline V gene. The CDR3 spells CASSFLGGQGSDTQYF. CDR3 nucleotide sequence: TGTGCCAGCAGCTTCCTGGGAGGACAGGGATCAGATACGCAGTATTTT.

This clone was seen a handful of times. The V and J genes are TRBV7-3 and TRBJ1-1; D may be TRBD1 (6 bases). V lost 4 bases, J lost 1 base, and 10 bases lay in between. The CDR3 covers 14 residues. Germline-derived CDR1 and CDR2 are SGHTA and FQGTGA. The CDR3 coding sequence is TGTGCCAGCAGCTACCAGACAGGGAACACTGAAGCTTTCTTT. Its translation is CASSYQTGNTEAFF.